The TCR beta chain under discussion was sequenced for a study of PD-L1 blockade in urothelial cancer. The CDR3 loop spans 15 amino acids. Per the germline V gene, CDR1 is SGHVS and CDR2 is FQNEAQ. The trim removed 2 bases at V and 3 bases at J, leaving 6 bases unmatched. Assay: immunoSEQ multiplex PCR; the TCRdb copy retains only in-frame clones and omits some. The data hold 45,000 to 60,000 clones, with about 81% observed a single time. Documented time point: pretreatment peripheral blood. The clonotype originates from a man aged 50-60 years with urothelial cancer. The source material was PBMCs, sampled around atezolizumab (anti-PD-L1) treatment. The chain recombines TRBV7-8 with TRBJ1-2, with 7 bases matching TRBD1. For the CDR3, the DNA is TGTGCCAGCAGCTTAACATACAGGGGTGACTATGGCTACACCTTC. This gives the protein CASSLTYRGDYGYTF. Using reference TRBV7-8 and TRBJ1-2 for the parts outside the CDR3, the full variable domain is GAGVSQSPRYKVAKRGQDVALRCDPISGHVSLFWYQQALGQGPEFLTYFQNEAQLDKSGLPSDRFFAERPEGSVSTLKIQRTQQEDSAVYLCASSLTYRGDYGYTFGSGTRLTVV.